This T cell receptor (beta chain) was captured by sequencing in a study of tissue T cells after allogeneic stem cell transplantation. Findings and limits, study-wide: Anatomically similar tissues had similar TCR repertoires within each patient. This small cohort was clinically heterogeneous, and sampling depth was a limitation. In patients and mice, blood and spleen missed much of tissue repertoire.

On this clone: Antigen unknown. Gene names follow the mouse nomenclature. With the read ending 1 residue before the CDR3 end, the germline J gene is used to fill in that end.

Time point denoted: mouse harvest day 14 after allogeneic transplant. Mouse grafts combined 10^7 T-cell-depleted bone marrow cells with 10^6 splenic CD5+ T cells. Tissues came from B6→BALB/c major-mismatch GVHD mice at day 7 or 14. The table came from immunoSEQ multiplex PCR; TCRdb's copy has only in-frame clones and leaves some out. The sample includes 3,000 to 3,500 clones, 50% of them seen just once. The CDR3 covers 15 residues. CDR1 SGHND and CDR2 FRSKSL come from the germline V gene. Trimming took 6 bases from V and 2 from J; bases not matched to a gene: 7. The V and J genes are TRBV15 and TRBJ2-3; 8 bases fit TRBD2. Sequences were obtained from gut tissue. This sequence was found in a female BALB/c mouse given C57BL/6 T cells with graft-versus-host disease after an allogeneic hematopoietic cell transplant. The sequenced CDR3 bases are TGTGCCAGCAGGGACTGGGAGATGCCTGCAGAAACGCTGTAT. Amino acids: CASRDWEMPAETLY. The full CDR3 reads CASRDWEMPAETLYF.